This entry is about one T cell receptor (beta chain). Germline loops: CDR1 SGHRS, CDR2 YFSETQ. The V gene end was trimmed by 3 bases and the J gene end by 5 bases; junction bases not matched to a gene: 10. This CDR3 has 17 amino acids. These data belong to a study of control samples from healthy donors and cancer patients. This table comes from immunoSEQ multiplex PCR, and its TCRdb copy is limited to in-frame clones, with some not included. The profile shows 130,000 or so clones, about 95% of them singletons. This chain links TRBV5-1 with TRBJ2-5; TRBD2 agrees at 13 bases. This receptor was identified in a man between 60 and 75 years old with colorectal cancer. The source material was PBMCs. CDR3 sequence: CASSSALTSGGKETQYF. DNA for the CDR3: TGCGCCAGCAGCTCGGCCCTGACTAGCGGGGGGAAGGAGACCCAGTACTTC. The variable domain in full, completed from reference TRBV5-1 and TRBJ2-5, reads KAGVTQTPRYLIKTRGQQVTLSCSPISGHRSVSWYQQTPGQGLQFLFEYFSETQRNKGNFPGRFSGRQFSNSRSEMNVSTLELGDSALYLCASSSALTSGGKETQYFGPGTRLLVL.